This T cell receptor beta chain was sequenced during a study of breast tumors, draining lymph nodes, adjacent tissues. Study-level results: Data only fit, rather than demonstrated, lymph node origin of most tumor T cells.

The lymph nodes were axillary draining lymph nodes from breast cancer patients. A single record per CDR3 protein comes from TCRdb applying MiXCR to the multiplex PCR reads. In the table there are 190,000 or so distinct CDR3 sequences, approximately 33% of which are singletons. Germline V gene data show CDR1 as SGHRS and CDR2 as YFSETQ. This CDR3 is 12 amino acids long. This clonotype was seen only a few times. Its antigen remains unidentified. One base away lies a much larger clone, so this may be a sequencing read error. This clonotype was sampled from a female donor with breast cancer. Some clones in this sample may be carry-over from other donors' samples. The sample taken for sequencing was axillary lymph node tissue. This chain connects TRBV5-1 to TRBJ2-7; D is undetermined. The CDR3 sequence: CASPPKLDEHYF. As DNA, the CDR3 is TGCGCCAGCCCCCCCAAGCTGGACGAGCACTACTTC. Based on the CDR3 plus reference TRBV5-1 and TRBJ2-7, the full variable domain is KAGVTQTPRYLIKTRGQQVTLSCSPISGHRSVSWYQQTPGQGLQFLFEYFSETQRNKGNFPGRFSGRQFSNSRSEMNVSTLELGDSALYLCASPPKLDEHYFGPGTRLTVT.